This TCR beta chain was sequenced for a study of OX40 agonist ivuxolimab in advanced cancers. Study information: As their treatment, patients were administered ivuxolimab, an agonistic anti-OX40 (CD134) antibody.

Comment on this clone: Its antigen is still unknown.

This CDR3 contains 14 residues. The germline V gene has CDR1 MNHEY and CDR2 SVGAGI. Trimming left V 4 bases short and J 6 bases short, with 14 bases between. The study's findings and limits: At 0.1 to 3.0 mg/kg, clonal expansion of CD4+ and CD8+ blood T cells had occurred by week 6.

TCRdb's copy holds only in-frame clones and misses some; the assay was immunoSEQ multiplex PCR. The sample records 30,000 to 35,000 clones, approximately 89% being singletons. Specimen: CD4+ or CD8+ T cells sorted from blood, collected in a trial of the OX40 agonist ivuxolimab. The sequence came from an adult with an advanced solid tumor such as melanoma, head and neck, liver or kidney cancer. The J gene is TRBJ2-3, the V gene TRBV6-5; perhaps TRBD2 as D (6 bases). The DNA of the CDR3 is TGTGCCAGCAGTTCCCTAGCGTTGGGGGATACGCAGTATTTT. Translating it yields CASSSLALGDTQYF.